The 14 T cell receptor beta chains given below trace back to one sample, sequenced in a study of Graves' ophthalmopathy and Graves' hyperthyroidism. Amplifying from RNA transcripts, the study obtained TCR beta CDR3 regions. The workflow started with a first-round RT-PCR run with HTBI primers and then moved on to a second-round multiplex PCR. TCRdb processed the multiplex PCR reads anew with MiXCR; each CDR3 protein has one entry. The sample records 300,000 to 400,000 distinct CDR3 sequences, roughly a sixth being singletons. Sequencing was performed on peripheral blood. Receptors were obtained from an adult woman with stable Graves' hyperthyroidism.

This clonotype was counted many times. The chain couples TRBV6-2 or TRBV6-3 to TRBJ1-5, with D tentatively TRBD1 (6 bases). This CDR3 contains 15 residues. The germline V gene has CDR1 MNHEY and CDR2 SVGEGT. V shed 2 bases and J shed 3 bases, with 11 bases lying between them. The CDR3 sequence is CASSYGRQANQPQHF. CDR3 DNA sequence: TGTGCCAGCAGTTACGGGCGACAGGCCAATCAGCCCCAGCATTTT.

This clonotype occurred many times. The chain uses TRBV5-5 and TRBJ2-7; D may match TRBD1 or TRBD2 (6 bases each). V lost 0 bases to trimming and J lost 5 bases, with 12 bases between them. The germline V gene encodes CDR1 SGHKS and CDR2 YYEKEE (reference sequence). This CDR3 spans 14 amino acids. CDR3 region: CASSLVGGQDEQYF. In DNA, the CDR3 is TGTGCCAGCAGCTTGGTCGGGGGCCAGGACGAGCAGTACTTC. The whole variable domain, remainder taken from reference TRBV5-5 and TRBJ2-7, is DAGVTQSPTHLIKTRGQQVTLRCSPISGHKSVSWYQQVLGQGPQFIFQYYEKEERGRGNFPDRFSARQFPNYSSELNVNALLLGDSALYLCASSLVGGQDEQYFGPGTRLTVT.

This clonotype has at least ten counts. The chain combines TRBV20-1 with TRBJ2-7; possibly TRBD1 for D (6 bases). Trimming removed 0 bases at V and 1 base at J, with 10 bases between. This CDR3 is 14 amino acids long. Germline V gene lookup returns CDR1 DFQATT and CDR2 SNEGSKA (reference sequence). DNA for the CDR3: TGCAGTGCTAGAGATTCCCAGGGGTCCTACGAGCAGTACTTC. It codes for CSARDSQGSYEQYF.

In its sample, this clonotype was seen many times. The rearrangement links TRBV12-3 or TRBV12-4 to TRBJ2-7; D is unresolved. This CDR3 comprises 13 residues. The ends were cut back, 6 bases at V and 1 base at J, with 10 bases in the middle. CDR3 amino acids: CASSFRPSYEQYF. The CDR3 region has the DNA TGTGCCAGCAGCTTTCGGCCGTCCTACGAGCAGTACTTC.

Ten or more counts support this clonotype. The CDR3, as DNA: TGCAGTGCTAGAAAAACAGGGGGGAACACTGAAGCTTTCTTT. Translating gives CSARKTGGNTEAFF. J is TRBJ1-1 and V is TRBV20-1; 8 nucleotides align to TRBD1. Germline V gives CDR1 DFQATT, CDR2 SNEGSKA (reference sequence). The CDR3 consists of 14 residues. The V gene end was trimmed by 2 bases and the J gene end by 1 base; junction bases not matched to a gene: 3.

This clonotype was recorded many times. The chain links TRBV28 to TRBJ2-5; 14 positions agree with TRBD2. V lost 3 bases to trimming and J lost 2 bases; unmatched junction nucleotides: 8. In germline, CDR1 is MDHEN, CDR2 SYDVKM. CDR3 length: 18 residues. The CDR3 DNA sequence: TGTGCCAGCAGTTTTGGTTGGACTAGCGGGAGGACGCAAGAGACCCAGTACTTC. This translates into CASSFGWTSGRTQETQYF.

The rearrangement joins TRBV20-1 to TRBJ1-1; 7 bases align to TRBD1. Germline assignment: CDR1 DFQATT and CDR2 SNEGSKA (reference sequence). The CDR3 runs 15 residues. J lost 0 bases, V lost 3 bases, and 7 bases had no gene match. CDR3 sequence reads: CSASGTDRMNTEAFF. For the CDR3, the DNA is TGCAGTGCTAGCGGGACAGACAGAATGAACACTGAAGCTTTCTTT.

This chain joins TRBV7-9 and TRBJ2-5, with a tentative D call TRBD1 (5 bases). This CDR3 has 12 amino acids. CDR1 is SEHNR and CDR2 is FQNEAQ in the germline V gene (reference sequence). V was clipped by 7 bases and J by 5 bases, with 11 bases between them. The CDR3: CASKGDSETQYF. The DNA for the CDR3 is TGTGCCAGCAAAGGGGATTCGGAGACCCAGTACTTC.

J is TRBJ2-5 and V is TRBV19; possible D gene TRBD2, 6 bases. This CDR3 comprises 16 residues. CDR1 LNHDA and CDR2 SQIVND come from the germline V gene (reference sequence). The V end lost 6 bases, the J end lost 2 bases, and 19 bases lay between the germline ends. The CDR3 DNA reads as TGTGCCAGTAGAGGCGGGGCTCGAGGAGGACAAGAGACCCAGTACTTC. This sequence encodes CASRGGARGGQETQYF. Full variable domain (outside the CDR3, taken from reference TRBV19 and TRBJ2-5): DGGITQSPKYLFRKEGQNVTLSCEQNLNHDAMYWYRQDPGQGLRLIYYSQIVNDFQKGDIAEGYSVSREKKESFPLTVTSAQKNPTAFYLCASRGGARGGQETQYFGPGTRLLVL.

This clonotype showed up many times. The chain combines TRBV20-1 with TRBJ1-4; TRBD1 matches 8 bases. Germline-derived CDR1 and CDR2 are DFQATT and SNEGSKA (reference sequence). The CDR3 covers 13 residues. V lost 6 bases, J lost 4 bases, and 4 bases stayed unmatched. The CDR3 region has the DNA TGCAGTGCCACCGACAGGGGTAATGAAAAACTGTTTTTT. Translating gives CSATDRGNEKLFF.

This clonotype was recorded many times. V and J are TRBV29-1 and TRBJ2-7; possible D gene TRBD1, 6 bases. The CDR3 is 13 residues long. The ends were cut back, 5 bases at V and 0 bases at J, with 11 bases in the middle. Germline CDR1 and CDR2: SQVTM and ANQGSEA. CDR3 bases: TGCAGCGTTAAACAGGGCCCCTCCTACGAGCAGTACTTC. This codes for CSVKQGPSYEQYF.

This clonotype was recorded many times. The V gene is TRBV27, the J gene TRBJ2-7; no definite D call. There are 13 residues in the CDR3. CDR1 MNHEY and CDR2 SMNVEV come from the germline V gene (reference sequence). With 0 bases removed from V and 4 bases from J, the gap between germline ends came to 7 bases. CDR3 coding DNA: TGTGCCAGCAGTTTATCCGGCCGGTACGAGCAGTACTTC. Protein: CASSLSGRYEQYF.

This chain links TRBV6-1 with TRBJ2-7; D may be TRBD1 (6 bases). Trimming pared 7 bases from V and 6 bases from J, leaving 16 bases between. The germline CDR1 and CDR2 sequences are MNHNS and SASEGT. The CDR3 contains 13 residues. The CDR3 sequence: CASKDALGGEQYF. For the CDR3, the DNA is TGTGCCAGCAAGGACGCCTTAGGGGGCGAGCAGTACTTC.

CDR3: CSVRGRQTMGAFF. The CDR3 nucleotides are TGCAGCGTCAGAGGCAGACAAACGATGGGAGCTTTCTTT. The rearrangement links TRBV29-1 to TRBJ1-1, with no clear D. The germline CDR1 and CDR2 sequences are SQVTM and ANQGSEA. V lost 6 bases, J lost 10 bases, and 21 bases lay in between. The CDR3 consists of 13 residues.